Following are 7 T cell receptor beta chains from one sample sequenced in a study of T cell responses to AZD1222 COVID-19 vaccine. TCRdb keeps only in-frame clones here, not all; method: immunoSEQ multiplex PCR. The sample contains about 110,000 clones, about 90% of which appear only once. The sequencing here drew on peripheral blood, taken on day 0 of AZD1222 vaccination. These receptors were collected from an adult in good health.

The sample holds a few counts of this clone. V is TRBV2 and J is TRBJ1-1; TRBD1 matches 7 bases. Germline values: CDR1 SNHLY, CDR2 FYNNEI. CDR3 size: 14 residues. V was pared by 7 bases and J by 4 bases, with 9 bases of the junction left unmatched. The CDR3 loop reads CASTSMTGRTEAFF. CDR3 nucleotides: TGTGCCAGCACCTCAATGACAGGGCGCACTGAAGCTTTCTTT. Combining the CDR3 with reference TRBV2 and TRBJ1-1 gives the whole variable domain EPEVTQTPSHQVTQMGQEVILRCVPISNHLYFYWYRQILGQKVEFLVSFYNNEISEKSEIFDDQFSVERPDGSNFTLKIRSTKLEDSAMYFCASTSMTGRTEAFFGQGTRLTVV.

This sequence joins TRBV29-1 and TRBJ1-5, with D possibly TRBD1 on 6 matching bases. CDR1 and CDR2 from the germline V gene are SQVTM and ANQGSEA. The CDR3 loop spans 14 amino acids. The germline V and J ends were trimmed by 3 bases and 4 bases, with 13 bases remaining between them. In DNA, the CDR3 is TGCAGCGTTGATGAAGGGGGGGCGAATCAGCCCCAGCATTTT. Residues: CSVDEGGANQPQHF.

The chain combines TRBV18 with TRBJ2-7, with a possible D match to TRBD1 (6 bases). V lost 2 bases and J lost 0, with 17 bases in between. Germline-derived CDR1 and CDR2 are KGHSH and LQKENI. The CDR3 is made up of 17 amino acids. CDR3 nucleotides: TGTGCCAGCTCACCAAGTTTTGTGGGGGCCTCCTCCTACGAGCAGTACTTC. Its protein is CASSPSFVGASSYEQYF. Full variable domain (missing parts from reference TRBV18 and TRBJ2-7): NAGVMQNPRHLVRRRGQEARLRCSPMKGHSHVYWYRQLPEEGLKFMVYLQKENIIDESGMPKERFSAEFPKEGPSILRIQQVVRGDSAAYFCASSPSFVGASSYEQYFGPGTRLTVT.

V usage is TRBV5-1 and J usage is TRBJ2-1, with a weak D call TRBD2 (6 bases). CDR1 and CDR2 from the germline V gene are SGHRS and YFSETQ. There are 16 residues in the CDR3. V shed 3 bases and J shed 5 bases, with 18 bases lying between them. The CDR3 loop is CASSWRAGIADNEQFF. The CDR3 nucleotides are TGCGCCAGCAGCTGGAGGGCGGGGATTGCCGACAATGAGCAGTTCTTC.

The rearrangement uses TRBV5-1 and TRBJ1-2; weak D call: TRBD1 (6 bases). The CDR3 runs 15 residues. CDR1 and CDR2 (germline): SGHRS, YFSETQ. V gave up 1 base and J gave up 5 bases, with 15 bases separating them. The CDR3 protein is CASSLFGAGEYGYTF. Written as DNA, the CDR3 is TGCGCCAGCAGCTTGTTTGGCGCAGGGGAGTATGGCTACACCTTC.

The CDR3 sequence is CASSLGQGFSQPQHF. The CDR3 bases are TGTGCCAGCAGCTTAGGGCAGGGATTTAGTCAGCCCCAGCATTTT. This chain links TRBV7-2 with TRBJ1-5, with a weak D call TRBD1 (5 bases). This CDR3 spans 15 amino acids. V lost 1 base and J 6 bases, leaving 13 bases between the germline ends. Germline V gives CDR1 SGHTA, CDR2 FQGNSA.

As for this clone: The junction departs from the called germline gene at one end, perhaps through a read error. The CDR3: CASSYPEFEPFF. The CDR3, as DNA: TGTGCCAGCAGTTACCCTGAATTTGAGCCGTTCTTC. This chain joins TRBV6-2 or TRBV6-3 and TRBJ2-1, with D hard to call. The V gene's germline CDR1 is MNHEY and CDR2 SVGEGT. The CDR3 has 12 amino acids.